This TCR beta chain came from a study of early T cells in non-severe SARS-CoV-2 infection. Study overall: The authors sequenced bulk RNA from unsorted whole blood, leaving chains unpaired.

Study-wide findings and caveats: The matching step, a VDJdb search, favored anti-spike CD8 responses and missed private and CD4 specificities.

Attached unique molecular identifiers marked individual cDNA molecules. MiXCR was run by TCRdb on the 5' RACE reads, yielding one entry per CDR3 protein. Of 80,000 to 95,000 distinct CDR3 sequences listed, 14% are singletons. Concerning this clonotype itself: What it recognizes is unknown.

Sequences were obtained from whole blood. The clonotype comes from an adult who was a healthcare worker with PCR-confirmed SARS-CoV-2 infection or an uninfected control (not recorded which).

CDR3 DNA sequence: TGCAGTGCTAGAGATTCCACCCATAGCGGGGCCTACAATGAGCAGTTCTTC. It is translated as CSARDSTHSGAYNEQFF. V is TRBV20-1 and J is TRBJ2-1, with 8 bases lining up with TRBD2. CDR1 and CDR2 (germline): DFQATT, SNEGSKA (reference sequence). The CDR3 consists of 17 residues. V shed 0 bases, J shed 2 bases, and the junction held 9 bases outside the gene matches.